Following are 14 T cell receptor beta chains from one sample sequenced in a study of blood T cells in healthy people across ages. The use of a sample-barcoded 5' primer and a J-beta primer mix characterized a second PCR of roughly 6 to 11 cycles. MiXCR was run by TCRdb on the 5' RACE reads, yielding one entry per CDR3 protein. The sample contains hundreds of thousands of distinct CDR3 sequences, approximately 31% of which appear only once. Sequenced: blood. The origin of the receptors is a woman aged 80 or over in good health.

About this clonotype itself: The CDR3 does not end in the conserved phenylalanine or tryptophan, so this is likely a read error. No DNA is shown, since the ends of the CDR3 on it are uncertain; the CDR3 is the one TCRdb lists. This chain connects TRBV5-1 to TRBJ2-5. The CDR3 numbers 11 amino acids, ends counted. Germline loops: CDR1 SGHRS, CDR2 YFSETQ. The CDR3 sequence is CASSLKETQHN.

The J gene is TRBJ1-1, the V gene TRBV5-1, with TRBD1 matching over 8 bases. V gave up 4 bases and J gave up 6 bases; unmatched junction bases: 5. The CDR3 is made up of 13 amino acids. The V gene's germline CDR1 is SGHRS and CDR2 YFSETQ. DNA of the CDR3: TGCGCCAGCAGCACAGGGGGGTGCGCTGAAGCTTTCTTT. Residues: CASSTGGCAEAFF.

In the case of this clonotype: At one end, the junction sequence differs from germline, possibly due to a read error. This chain uses TRBV20-1 with TRBJ1-1; 9 bases map to TRBD1. Germline CDR1 DFQATT, CDR2 SNEGSKA (reference sequence). The length of the CDR3 is 16 residues. The CDR3 DNA sequence: TGCGGTGCTATCCCCGGACAGGGGCGAAGGAACACTGAAGCTTTCTTT. Translating it yields CGAIPGQGRRNTEAFF.

V usage is TRBV5-1 and J usage is TRBJ1-2; D is unclear. The CDR3 contains 14 residues. Between the trimmed V and J ends, which lost 0 bases and 7 bases, there was a span of 13 bases. Germline CDR1 SGHRS, CDR2 YFSETQ. The CDR3 here is CASSLDPENLGYTF. The CDR3 DNA is TGCGCCAGCAGCTTGGATCCGGAGAATCTTGGCTACACCTTC.

CDR3 sequence reads: CASSQDYGLVAYF. The CDR3 bases are TGCGCCAGCAGCCAAGATTATGGTTTGGTAGCGTATTTT. This chain links TRBV4-1 with TRBJ2-3; D gene uncertain. This CDR3 has 13 residues. The V end lost 0 bases, the J end lost 14 bases, and 15 bases lay between the germline ends. Germline V gives CDR1 MGHRA, CDR2 YSYEKL.

On this clonotype itself: At one end, the junction sequence differs from germline, possibly due to a read error. The chain uses TRBV12-3 or TRBV12-4 and TRBJ2-1; TRBD2 matches 9 bases. This CDR3 is built from 15 residues. DNA for the CDR3: TGTGTCAGCAGTTTAGCATCAGCGGGGGGCCGCTCCCAGTTCTTC. This translates into CVSSLASAGGRSQFF.

This clonotype has ten or more counts. J is TRBJ2-7 and V is TRBV5-1, with D hard to call. Germline assignment: CDR1 SGHRS and CDR2 YFSETQ. The germline V and J ends were trimmed by 0 bases and 6 bases, with 7 bases remaining between them. The CDR3 consists of 12 residues. The DNA of the CDR3 is TGCGCCAGCAGCTTGGCAAGTCTCGAGCAGTACTTC. Amino acid sequence: CASSLASLEQYF.

The V gene is TRBV5-1, the J gene TRBJ2-3; D could derive from TRBD1 or TRBD2 (5 bases each). V lost 0 bases and J lost 7, with 9 bases in between. The CDR3 consists of 13 residues. The germline gives CDR1 SGHRS, CDR2 YFSETQ. Written as DNA, the CDR3 is TGCGCCAGCAGCTTGGACGGGACGAATACGCAGTATTTT. Protein sequence: CASSLDGTNTQYF.

This clonotype was recorded at least ten times. The rearrangement links TRBV5-4 to TRBJ2-3, with 7 bases fitting TRBD1. J was trimmed by 3 bases and V by 4 bases; bases with no gene match: 5. Germline CDR1 is SGHNT and CDR2 is YYREEE (reference sequence). There are 14 residues in the CDR3. The CDR3 nucleotides read TGTGCCAGCAGCCGGACAGGTGAAACAGATACGCAGTATTTT. It specifies CASSRTGETDTQYF. Full variable domain (missing parts from reference TRBV5-4 and TRBJ2-3): ETGVTQSPTHLIKTRGQQVTLRCSSQSGHNTVSWYQQALGQGPQFIFQYYREEENGRGNFPPRFSGLQFPNYSSELNVNALELDDSALYLCASSRTGETDTQYFGPGTRLTVL.

The rearrangement joins TRBV28 to TRBJ2-3; 9 nucleotides line up with TRBD1. Germline V CDR1 and CDR2: MDHEN, SYDVKM. The CDR3 consists of 15 residues. Unmatched junction bases numbered 13, after V lost 10 bases and J lost 5 bases. In DNA, the CDR3 is TGTGCCATCAGCCCCCGCCGACAGGGGGAAGATACGCAGTATTTT. Amino acid sequence: CAISPRRQGEDTQYF.

This clonotype was counted ten times or more. The CDR3 sequence is CASSPAGLPGGYTF. The CDR3 DNA follows: TGTGCCAGCAGTCCAGCAGGGCTACCAGGTGGCTACACCTTC. The V call is TRBV27, the J call TRBJ1-2, with D possibly matching TRBD1 (5 bases). This CDR3 spans 14 amino acids. Germline values: CDR1 MNHEY, CDR2 SMNVEV (reference sequence). The V end was cut by 5 bases, the J end by 7 bases, with 17 bases between.

Concerning this clonotype itself: This may be a read error, as it is one base from a much larger clone. The rearrangement links TRBV27 to TRBJ2-7; tentatively, D is TRBD2 (6 bases). This CDR3 has 17 residues. From germline, CDR1 is MNHEY and CDR2 SMNVEV (reference sequence). V dropped 6 bases and J dropped 7 bases, with 28 bases sitting between them. The CDR3 sequence: CASSLNAGLGLDNEQYF. The CDR3 nucleotides are TGTGCCAGCAGCCTGAATGCCGGACTGGGACTTGACAATGAGCAGTACTTC.

The chain carries TRBV20-1 and TRBJ2-5, with 8 bases matching TRBD1. The CDR3 extends over 13 amino acids. Germline V gene lookup returns CDR1 DFQATT and CDR2 SNEGSKA (reference sequence). With V trimmed by 3 bases and J by 4 bases, 4 bases remained unmatched. Here the CDR3 reads CSASYRGTETQYF. In DNA form, the CDR3 reads TGCAGTGCTAGCTACAGGGGGACAGAGACCCAGTACTTC.

The chain recombines TRBV6-2 or TRBV6-3 with TRBJ2-7, with D unclear. Per the germline V gene, CDR1 is MNHEY and CDR2 is SVGEGT. The V gene lost 3 bases and the J gene lost 2 bases, with 5 bases spanning the gap. This CDR3 is 12 amino acids long. Here the CDR3 DNA reads TGTGCCAGCAGTTATGTGGCCTACGAGCAGTACTTC. Its protein is CASSYVAYEQYF.